This entry describes one TCR beta chain. The target antigen is unknown. This entry belongs to a study of CD4 T cells in relation to SARS-CoV-2 and coronaviruses. About the research overall: Median patient age was roughly 40 years, spanning 21 to 72 years.

Naive and memory CD4+ T cells came from enriched cryopreserved PBMCs. Some clones are missing from TCRdb's copy, which holds only in-frame ones; the method was immunoSEQ multiplex PCR. The sample has 50,000 to 70,000 clones; roughly 94% are singletons. V dropped 4 bases and J dropped 4; count of bases not matched to a gene: 4. This CDR3 region has 14 residues. CDR1 and CDR2 (germline): SGHRS, YFSETQ. Study-wide findings and caveats: The assay detects memory recall responses, not culture-primed primary responses.

Sequenced: naive CD4+ T cells from PBMCs. The subset is: naive CD4+ T cells isolated by negative enrichment. The chain combines TRBV5-1 with TRBJ2-3; 9 bases fit TRBD2. The source of this sequence is an adult with COVID-19. CDR3 in DNA: TGCGCCAGCAGCCAGATAGCGGGAGCAGATACGCAGTATTTT. Protein product: CASSQIAGADTQYF.